The rows below give T cell receptor beta chains drawn from one sample of a study of beta chain features in type 1 diabetes. TCRdb's copy holds only in-frame clones and misses some; the assay was immunoSEQ multiplex PCR. The sample shows approximately 600,000 clones, 9.5% to 15% of them seen only once. The sample comprised naive CD4+ T cells from blood. These receptors all come from a man under 40 with type 1 diabetes. CDR3s include the opening cysteine and the closing phenylalanine or tryptophan. D genes are given only for firm matches. Part of the rows lack a size; the others show once, few, many or a class for expanded clones.

V,size,D,J,CDR3,DNA
TRBV28,NA,NA,TRBJ1-1,CASIGSVAEAFF,TGTGCCAGCATCGGATCGGTTGCTGAAGCTTTCTTT
TRBV19,NA,NA,TRBJ2-1,CASSQGEKYNEQFF,TGTGCCAGTAGTCAGGGAGAGAAGTACAATGAGCAGTTCTTC
TRBV18,few,NA,TRBJ1-5,CASSPQGRGNQPQHF,TGTGCCAGCTCACCACAGGGCCGGGGCAATCAGCCCCAGCATTTT
TRBV9,NA,TRBD1,TRBJ1-6,CASSGQGTNSPLHF,TGTGCCAGCAGTGGACAGGGGACCAATTCACCCCTCCACTTT
TRBV7-8,few,NA,TRBJ2-1,CASSLGYKPPSYNEQFF,TGTGCCAGCAGCTTAGGGTACAAGCCACCTAGCTACAATGAGCAGTTCTTC
TRBV6-1,NA,TRBD1,TRBJ2-5,CASRRTGIRETQYF,TGTGCCAGCAGGAGGACAGGGATAAGGGAGACCCAGTACTTC
TRBV7-2,NA,TRBD2,TRBJ2-7,CASSLSGGAYEQYF,TGTGCCAGCAGCTTAAGCGGGGGCGCGTACGAGCAGTACTTC
TRBV9,NA,NA,TRBJ2-6,CASSVATGSSGANVLTF,TGTGCCAGCAGCGTAGCAACGGGGAGCTCTGGGGCCAACGTCCTGACTTTC
TRBV2,NA,NA,TRBJ1-5,CASSFQGRAQPQHF,TGTGCCAGCAGTTTTCAGGGGAGGGCTCAGCCCCAGCATTTT
TRBV6-5,NA,NA,TRBJ1-1,CASTTNTEAFF,TGTGCCAGCACTACGAACACTGAAGCTTTCTTT
TRBV7-2,NA,NA,TRBJ2-2,CASTVGYANTGELFF,TGTGCCAGCACCGTAGGATACGCGAACACCGGGGAGCTGTTTTTT
TRBV28,few,NA,TRBJ2-5,CASSLGSLQETQYF,TGTGCCAGCAGTTTGGGGTCACTCCAAGAGACCCAGTACTTC
TRBV7-7,NA,NA,TRBJ2-2,CASSTQGNTGELFF,TGTGCTAGCAGCACGCAGGGGAACACCGGGGAGCTGTTTTTT
TRBV29-1,NA,NA,TRBJ1-5,CSVGSGIQPQHF,TGCAGCGTTGGGTCCGGGATTCAGCCCCAGCATTTT
TRBV7-2,few,NA,TRBJ1-4,CASSRTGGTNEKLFF,TGTGCCAGCAGTCGTACCGGTGGGACTAATGAAAAACTGTTTTTT
TRBV7-6,few,TRBD1,TRBJ2-1,CASSLTGGNEQFF,TGTGCCAGCAGCCTTACAGGGGGCAATGAGCAGTTCTTC
TRBV19,NA,NA,TRBJ1-2,CASTFRGGGYTF,TGTGCCAGTACCTTCCGAGGAGGGGGCTACACCTTC
TRBV4-2,few,NA,TRBJ2-5,CASSQDQGRGGETQYF,TGTGCCAGCAGCCAAGATCAGGGCAGGGGTGGAGAGACCCAGTACTTC
TRBV9,NA,NA,TRBJ2-7,CASSVSTEYEQYF,TGTGCCAGCAGCGTTTCGACGGAGTACGAGCAGTACTTC
TRBV12-5,NA,NA,TRBJ1-2,CASGLVGRDNYGYTF,TGTGCTAGTGGTTTGGTAGGCAGGGATAACTATGGCTACACCTTC
TRBV5-6,few,NA,TRBJ2-2,CASSLDPGELFF,TGTGCCAGCAGCTTGGACCCCGGGGAGCTGTTTTTT
TRBV5-1,NA,NA,TRBJ1-1,CASSLEGEAFF,TGCGCCAGCAGCTTGGAAGGGGAAGCTTTCTTT
TRBV7-9,few,NA,TRBJ1-1,CASREGDTEAFF,TGTGCCAGCAGAGAGGGGGACACTGAAGCTTTCTTT
TRBV7-2,NA,TRBD1,TRBJ1-4,CASSPGLTGFGEKLFF,TGTGCCAGCAGCCCCGGGTTGACAGGGTTTGGGGAAAAACTGTTTTTT
TRBV20-1,NA,NA,TRBJ1-4,CGGTENEKLFF,TGCGGCGGGACGGAGAATGAAAAACTGTTTTTT
TRBV19,NA,NA,TRBJ1-2,CASSIDRGGENGYTF,TGTGCCAGTAGTATAGATCGCGGAGGGGAGAACGGCTACACCTTC
TRBV4-3,NA,TRBD1,TRBJ1-5,CASSQATGGQPQHF,TGCGCCAGCAGCCAAGCGACAGGGGGTCAGCCCCAGCATTTT
TRBV18,few,NA,TRBJ2-3,CASSPVAGRGTDTQYF,TGTGCCAGCTCACCTGTCGCGGGTAGGGGCACAGATACGCAGTATTTT
TRBV28,few,TRBD1,TRBJ2-2,CASRPPGQGKTGELFF,TGTGCCAGCAGGCCTCCGGGACAGGGGAAAACCGGGGAGCTGTTTTTT
TRBV29-1,few,NA,TRBJ1-2,CSVGSNYGYTF,TGCAGCGTTGGCAGTAACTATGGCTACACCTTC
TRBV19,NA,NA,TRBJ1-1,CASSRGLLEESFF,TGTGCCAGTAGTCGTGGCCTACTCGAAGAGTCTTTCTTT
TRBV6-5,NA,NA,TRBJ1-2,CASSYTGTYGYTF,TGTGCCAGCAGCTACACAGGGACCTATGGCTACACCTTC
TRBV13,NA,NA,TRBJ1-5,CASSLAGRDNQPQHF,TGTGCCAGCAGCTTAGCAGGGAGGGACAATCAGCCCCAGCATTTT
TRBV29-1,NA,NA,TRBJ2-5,CSVEPRGWETQYF,TGCAGCGTTGAACCGAGGGGCTGGGAGACCCAGTACTTC
TRBV5-6,NA,NA,TRBJ1-6,CASSLPANSPLHF,TGTGCCAGCAGCTTGCCAGCTAATTCACCCCTCCACTTT
TRBV18,few,TRBD2,TRBJ2-1,CASSPGEGTYNEQFF,TGTGCCAGCTCACCCGGGGAGGGCACCTACAATGAGCAGTTCTTC
TRBV7-6,few,TRBD1,TRBJ1-5,CASSFGQEGQPQHF,TGTGCCAGCAGCTTCGGACAGGAGGGGCAGCCCCAGCATTTT
TRBV30,NA,NA,TRBJ1-6,CAWSLWGVVNSPLHF,TGTGCCTGGAGTTTGTGGGGTGTCGTGAATTCACCCCTCCACTTT
TRBV6-1,few,TRBD1,TRBJ2-1,CAIHFGTELYEQFF,TGTGCCATCCATTTCGGGACAGAGTTATATGAGCAGTTCTTC
TRBV9,NA,TRBD2,TRBJ2-3,CASNTGGPFTDTQYF,TGTGCCAGCAATACGGGGGGTCCCTTCACAGATACGCAGTATTTT
TRBV4-3,NA,NA,TRBJ1-2,CASSQASDGVANF,TGCGCCAGCAGCCAAGCTTCAGACGGTGTGGCGAACTTC
TRBV2,few,NA,TRBJ1-5,CASSTIDGQPQHF,TGTGCCAGCAGCACAATTGATGGTCAGCCCCAGCATTTT
TRBV19,few,NA,TRBJ1-2,CASSATLDGYTF,TGTGCCAGTAGTGCCACCTTGGATGGCTACACCTTC
TRBV19,few,NA,TRBJ2-6,CASSNQGAGANVLTF,TGTGCCAGTAGCAACCAAGGAGCTGGGGCCAACGTCCTGACTTTC
TRBV19,NA,TRBD1,TRBJ2-5,CASSTSTGGPQETQYF,TGTGCCAGTAGTACCTCGACAGGGGGTCCCCAAGAGACCCAGTACTTC
TRBV5-1,many,NA,TRBJ2-6,CASSLDLSGANVLTF,TGCGCCAGCAGCTTGGACCTCTCTGGGGCCAACGTCCTGACTTTC
TRBV11-2,few,TRBD1,TRBJ2-1,CASGTAYNEQFF,TGTGCCAGCGGGACAGCCTACAATGAGCAGTTCTTC